Each of the 22 T cell receptor beta chains below was sequenced from the same sample in a study of OX40 agonist ivuxolimab in advanced cancers. Only in-frame clones appear in the TCRdb table, and some are missing; sequencing was by immunoSEQ multiplex PCR. The sample shows tens of thousands of clones, 75% to 90% of them seen only once. The sample here was CD4+ or CD8+ T cells sorted from blood, taken in a trial of the OX40 agonist ivuxolimab. These receptors came from an adult with an advanced solid tumor such as melanoma, head and neck, liver or kidney cancer.

By its share, this clone is medium-sized. This chain connects TRBV6-1 to TRBJ1-5; D is unclear. The V end lost 10 bases, the J end lost 6 bases, and 16 bases lay between the germline ends. CDR1 is MNHNS and CDR2 is SASEGT in the germline V gene. This CDR3 comprises 13 residues. The CDR3 DNA is TGTGCCACCCTCATTCTCTTGAGTCAGCCCCAGCATTTT. Amino acids: CATLILLSQPQHF.

This rearrangement joins TRBV7-8 to TRBJ2-2; D may be TRBD1 (6 bases). The CDR3 has 18 amino acids. Per the germline V gene, CDR1 is SGHVS and CDR2 is FQNEAQ. V was pared by 1 base and J by 1 base, with 16 bases between. CDR3 nucleotides: TGTGCCAGCAGCTTAGGTTTAATAGGGGGAGTGAACACCGGGGAGCTGTTTTTT. It encodes CASSLGLIGGVNTGELFF.

The chain employs TRBV28 and TRBJ1-5; tentatively, D is TRBD1 (5 bases). V shed 3 bases and J shed 0 bases, with 15 bases lying between them. The CDR3 extends over 17 amino acids. The germline gives CDR1 MDHEN, CDR2 SYDVKM. CDR3 residues: CASSFLEGPYSNQPQHF. DNA of the CDR3: TGTGCCAGCAGTTTTTTGGAGGGACCTTATAGCAATCAGCCCCAGCATTTT.

The chain recombines TRBV7-8 with TRBJ2-7; TRBD1 matches 7 bases. V shed 5 bases and J 0 bases; nucleotides not matched to a gene: 13. The germline V gene encodes CDR1 SGHVS and CDR2 FQNEAQ. This CDR3 spans 17 amino acids. CDR3 coding DNA: TGTGCCAGCAGCCTCTCCGGGACAGCATACAACTCCTACGAGCAGTACGTC. It encodes CASSLSGTAYNSYEQYV.

The rearrangement uses TRBV18 and TRBJ2-5, with 7 positions matching TRBD2. CDR1 KGHSH and CDR2 LQKENI come from the germline V gene. This CDR3 comprises 13 residues. The V gene end was trimmed by 5 bases and the J gene end by 11 bases; junction bases not matched to a gene: 11. CDR3 nucleotide sequence: TGTGCCAGCTCATCATCGACGGCGGGGGAGCAGTACTTC. Translated, it gives CASSSSTAGEQYF.

This sequence joins TRBV4-1 and TRBJ1-2; the D is unclear. V lost 2 bases and J lost 8, with 15 bases in between. Germline-derived CDR1 and CDR2 are MGHRA and YSYEKL. The CDR3 covers 14 residues. CDR3 amino acids: CASSQNRGRGGYTF. The CDR3 region has the DNA TGCGCCAGCAGCCAAAATCGAGGACGGGGAGGCTACACCTTC.

CDR3 sequence (DNA): TGTGCCAGCAGCCAAGAGGAGGGAGGACACTACGAGCAGTACGTC. As protein: CASSQEEGGHYEQYV. The V call is TRBV14, the J call TRBJ2-7; a weak D match, TRBD2 (6 bases). The CDR3 consists of 15 residues. Germline V gene data show CDR1 as SGHDN and CDR2 as FVKESK. Trimming removed 0 bases at V and 3 bases at J, with 12 bases between.

The V call is TRBV7-9, the J call TRBJ2-2; TRBD1 or TRBD2 may be the D gene (5 bases each). The CDR3 covers 15 residues. Germline V CDR1 and CDR2: SEHNR, FQNEAQ (reference sequence). Between the trimmed V and J ends, which lost 7 bases and 5 bases, there was a span of 17 bases. CDR3 loop: CASTSLAPGTGELFF. The DNA of the CDR3 is TGTGCCAGCACTTCCCTAGCCCCAGGGACCGGGGAGCTGTTTTTT.

The table lists this clone with a count of one. The chain combines TRBV27 with TRBJ1-4; possibly TRBD1 for D (5 bases). Germline CDR1 reads MNHEY; CDR2 reads SMNVEV (reference sequence). V lost 6 bases and J 3 bases, leaving 14 bases between the germline ends. This CDR3 contains 15 residues. The CDR3 protein is CASSLLAGPNEKLFF. The DNA for the CDR3 is TGTGCCAGCAGCCTGCTCGCGGGGCCTAATGAAAAACTGTTTTTT.

The chain has TRBV6-1 and TRBJ2-2; TRBD1 might be the D (6 bases). Germline-derived CDR1 and CDR2 are MNHNS and SASEGT. Trimming stripped 8 bases from V and 1 base from J, with 11 bases between. CDR3 size: 14 residues. The CDR3 coding sequence is TGTGCCAGCTCCCGGACAGAGAACACCGGGGAGCTGTTTTTT. Translating gives CASSRTENTGELFF.

The genes are TRBV7-8 and TRBJ1-1; D is unresolved. CDR1 and CDR2 from the germline V gene are SGHVS and FQNEAQ. This CDR3 spans 17 amino acids. V was pared by 0 bases and J by 0 bases, with 14 bases between. This chain's CDR3 is CASSLATAGLMNTEAFF. In nucleotides, the CDR3 is TGTGCCAGCAGCTTAGCCACAGCAGGACTCATGAACACTGAAGCTTTCTTT.

The genes are TRBV6-1 and TRBJ1-4; D possibly corresponds to TRBD1 (5 bases). Trimming cost V 8 bases and J 7 bases, with 14 bases left between them. CDR1 and CDR2 (germline): MNHNS, SASEGT. CDR3 length: 13 amino acids. The CDR3 coding sequence is TGTGCCAGCCGCGAAGGGGCGGGTGAAAAACTGTTTTTT. It yields the protein CASREGAGEKLFF.

The CDR3 region has the DNA TGTGCCAGCTCACCCTCCTACAATGAGCAGTTCTTC. Protein sequence: CASSPSYNEQFF. V is TRBV18 and J is TRBJ2-1; D remains ambiguous. The CDR3 is 12 residues long. The germline V gene encodes CDR1 KGHSH and CDR2 LQKENI. The V end was cut by 3 bases, the J end by 0 bases, with 0 bases between.

The gene calls are TRBV4-1 and TRBJ2-7; no firm D call. The CDR3 extends over 15 amino acids. Germline CDR1 reads MGHRA; CDR2 reads YSYEKL. V gave up 4 bases and J gave up 5 bases, with 18 bases separating them. The CDR3 spells CASSPTAAHPHEQYV. CDR3 in DNA: TGCGCCAGCAGCCCAACCGCGGCCCATCCCCACGAGCAGTACGTC.

The CDR3 DNA reads as TGTGCCAGCAGCCAGGGTTACTCTGGAAACACCATATATTTT. Translation: CASSQGYSGNTIYF. This chain uses TRBV7-9 with TRBJ1-3, with a weak D call TRBD1 (5 bases). CDR1 is SEHNR, CDR2 FQNEAQ, per germline (reference sequence). V gave up 5 bases and J gave up 0 bases, with 8 bases separating them. The CDR3 is made up of 14 amino acids. Full variable domain (missing parts from reference TRBV7-9 and TRBJ1-3): DTGVSQNPRHKITKRGQNVTFRCDPISEHNRLYWYRQTLGQGPEFLTYFQNEAQLEKSRLLSDRFSAERPKGSFSTLEIQRTEQGDSAMYLCASSQGYSGNTIYFGEGSWLTVV.

V is TRBV2 and J is TRBJ2-7; TRBD2 matches 8 bases. CDR1 and CDR2 (germline): SNHLY, FYNNEI. CDR3 length: 15 amino acids. V shed 3 bases, J shed 3 bases, and the junction held 7 bases outside the gene matches. The CDR3 nucleotides read TGTGCCAGCAGTGATGCCGGGAGGGCCCTCTACGAGCAGTACTTC. Translating it yields CASSDAGRALYEQYF.

By sample fraction, this clone is medium-sized (0.01 to 0.1%). The rearrangement uses TRBV21-1 and TRBJ2-2; no check of the table's D call, TRBD2, against the DNA was made. TRBV21-1 is a known pseudogene. This CDR3 contains 19 residues. The CDR3 loop reads CASSKTTSGSGRGTGELFF. CDR3 sequence (DNA): TGTGCCAGCAGCAAAACGACAAGCGGGAGTGGCCGGGGCACCGGGGAGCTGTTTTTT.

This clone has just a few counts. The gene calls are TRBV5-4 and TRBJ2-2; D possibly uses TRBD1 or TRBD2 (6 bases each). Germline V lookup: CDR1 SGHNT, CDR2 YYREEE (reference sequence). Between the trimmed V and J ends, which lost 2 bases and 5 bases, there was a span of 13 bases. The CDR3 runs to 15 residues. The CDR3: CASSFPGATTGELFF. The CDR3 nucleotides are TGTGCCAGCAGCTTTCCGGGGGCCACTACCGGGGAGCTGTTTTTT.

This clone was recorded only once. V usage is TRBV7-2 and J usage is TRBJ2-1; D may be TRBD2 (5 bases). The V and J ends lost 5 bases and 0 bases respectively, with 23 bases between them. The CDR3 is made up of 19 amino acids. Per the germline V gene, CDR1 is SGHTA and CDR2 is FQGNSA. The DNA of the CDR3 is TGTGCCAGCAGCGAACTTGAGCGGCGGCAACCTCCCTCCTACAATGAGCAGTTCTTC. It is translated as CASSELERRQPPSYNEQFF.

This sequence joins TRBV19 and TRBJ2-1, with no clear D. Germline values: CDR1 LNHDA, CDR2 SQIVND (reference sequence). V gave up 1 base and J gave up 0 bases, with 10 bases separating them. This CDR3 contains 16 residues. The CDR3 loop is CASSIVGGSSYNEQFF. CDR3 nucleotide sequence: TGTGCCAGTAGTATAGTGGGCGGAAGCTCCTACAATGAGCAGTTCTTC.

The chain carries TRBV10-2 and TRBJ2-1; 9 positions agree with TRBD2. After removal of 7 bases from V and 6 bases from J, the junction contained 7 bases not matched to a gene. The CDR3 extends over 14 amino acids. Germline CDR1 WSHSY, CDR2 SAAADI. CDR3 region: CASTVAGEGNEQFF. The CDR3, as DNA: TGCGCCAGCACGGTAGCGGGAGAAGGCAATGAGCAGTTCTTC.

This clone appeared once. This chain joins TRBV7-6 and TRBJ2-1, with a tentative D call TRBD1 (5 bases). This CDR3 spans 13 amino acids. V lost 8 bases and J lost 7, with 15 bases in between. Germline V gene lookup returns CDR1 SGHVS and CDR2 FNYEAQ. CDR3 nucleotides: TGTGCCAGCGGGCCAGGGCCTAGGAATGAGCAGTTCTTC. This encodes CASGPGPRNEQFF. Drawing the rest from reference TRBV7-6 and TRBJ2-1, the complete variable domain is GAGVSQSPRYKVTKRGQDVALRCDPISGHVSLYWYRQALGQGPEFLTYFNYEAQQDKSGLPNDRFSAERPEGSISTLTIQRTEQRDSAMYRCASGPGPRNEQFFGPGTRLTVL.